The present entry profiles one T cell receptor (beta chain) with its context. Its specificity is not known. This entry is derived from a study of cytomegalovirus exposure and HLA in healthy donors. These donors counted as nominally healthy when sampled, but unrecorded immune exposures were likely. This CDR3 is built from 16 residues. CDR1 MNHEY and CDR2 SVGAGI come from the germline V gene. V lost 4 bases and J lost 0, with 13 bases in between. PCR used 60 Vbeta primers and 13 Jbeta primers. The data were produced by immunoSEQ multiplex PCR, yet TCRdb's version contains in-frame clones alone and is incomplete. This sample has some 200,000 clones, with approximately 70% found just once. Notes on the study in general: Productive status was seen about 87% or about 30% of the time for most TCR beta V segments in an earlier analysis.

The sequence derives from a man aged 40-50 years in good health and CMV-seropositive. The sequenced sample consisted of PBMCs. The chain has TRBV6-5 and TRBJ1-3; D not certain. The CDR3 here is CASSLETSASGNTIYF. For the CDR3, the DNA is TGTGCCAGCAGTTTGGAGACCTCCGCCTCTGGAAACACCATATATTTT.